This is a list of T cell receptor beta chains from one sample in a study of blood T cell repertoires in COVID-19. Sequencing used immunoSEQ multiplex PCR; TCRdb keeps in-frame clones, though not all of them. The sample shows about 200,000 clones, roughly 80% of them seen only once. Source material: peripheral blood. The receptors originated from a man aged 55 to 70 with COVID-19, enrolled during active disease. Each CDR3 is given with its conserved first and last residue. The D gene is left open where the match is weak. For some rows the clone size is stated as once, few or many, or as a class when expanded; others skip it.

J gene	D gene	V gene	clone size	CDR3 protein	CDR3 DNA
TRBJ1-4	NA	TRBV4-2	NA	CASSPSGGEKLFF	TGTGCCAGCAGCCCATCAGGTGGTGAAAAACTGTTTTTT
TRBJ2-5	TRBD1	TRBV5-4	NA	CASSPLNQGQGETQYF	TGTGCCAGCAGCCCTCTGAATCAGGGACAGGGGGAGACCCAGTACTTC
TRBJ1-5	NA	TRBV19	NA	CASSTTGRSNQPQHF	TGTGCCAGTAGTACAACAGGGCGAAGCAATCAGCCCCAGCATTTT
TRBJ2-3	NA	TRBV18	NA	CASSLDFKDTQYF	TGTGCCAGCTCACTGGACTTCAAAGATACGCAGTATTTT
TRBJ1-1	NA	TRBV5-5	NA	CASSFGGDGTEAFF	TGTGCCAGCAGCTTCGGAGGGGACGGGACTGAAGCTTTCTTT
TRBJ1-1	NA	TRBV30	once	CAWTRVGGNTEAFF	TGTGCCTGGACCAGGGTTGGCGGGAACACTGAAGCTTTCTTT
TRBJ2-6	NA	TRBV19	NA	CASTARFSGANVLTF	TGTGCCAGTACAGCTAGATTCTCTGGGGCCAACGTCCTGACTTTC
TRBJ1-1	NA	TRBV7-9	NA	CASSKGGANTEAFF	TGTGCCAGCAGCAAAGGCGGGGCGAACACTGAAGCTTTCTTT
TRBJ1-1	NA	TRBV4-3	NA	CASSHIVQGTEAFF	TGCGCCAGCAGCCATATCGTCCAGGGTACTGAAGCTTTCTTT
TRBJ1-1	NA	TRBV2	few	CASSDIAQGTEAFF	TGTGCCAGCAGTGATATAGCCCAGGGGACTGAAGCTTTCTTT
TRBJ2-7	TRBD1	TRBV30	NA	CAWSFAGTGGYEQYF	TGTGCCTGGAGTTTCGCCGGGACAGGGGGCTACGAGCAGTACTTC
TRBJ1-4	TRBD1	TRBV30	NA	CAWSRGQGAATNEKLFF	TGTGCCTGGAGTAGGGGGCAGGGGGCTGCAACTAATGAAAAACTGTTTTTT
TRBJ1-1	NA	TRBV3-1/TRBV3-2	once	CASSQGAGVTEAFF	TGTGCCAGCAGCCAAGGGGCAGGGGTAACTGAAGCTTTCTTT
TRBJ2-3	NA	TRBV7-9	NA	CASSFNTGDTQYF	TGTGCCAGCAGCTTTAACACAGGGGATACGCAGTATTTT
TRBJ1-2	NA	TRBV30	once	CAWSIRQSGSGDGYTF	TGTGCCTGGAGTATTAGACAATCCGGGAGCGGGGATGGCTACACCTTC
TRBJ1-5	NA	TRBV6-5	NA	CASSVRNGAGPQHF	TGTGCCAGCAGCGTAAGGAACGGAGCGGGGCCCCAGCATTTT
TRBJ1-3	NA	TRBV12-3/TRBV12-4	NA	CASSQNSGNTIYF	TGTGCCAGCAGCCAGAACTCTGGAAACACCATATATTTT
TRBJ2-1	TRBD2	TRBV25-1	NA	CASSERAGGKNEQFF	TGTGCCAGCAGTGAAAGAGCGGGAGGTAAGAATGAGCAGTTCTTC
TRBJ2-7	NA	TRBV18	NA	CASSPSGLHEQYF	TGTGCCAGCTCACCCTCGGGGTTGCACGAGCAGTACTTC
TRBJ2-3	NA	TRBV7-2	NA	CASSLVSQYTDTQYF	TGTGCCAGCAGCTTAGTTTCGCAGTACACAGATACGCAGTATTTT
TRBJ1-6	NA	TRBV20-1	NA	CSSMEAPLLHF	TGCAGCTCGATGGAGGCCCCACTCCTCCACTTT
TRBJ1-1	TRBD1	TRBV5-3	NA	CARSQKGTDLSEAFF	TGTGCCAGAAGCCAAAAAGGGACAGATCTTTCGGAAGCTTTCTTT
TRBJ2-1	TRBD2	TRBV9	NA	CASSAGTSPYNEQFF	TGTGCCAGCAGCGCCGGGACTAGCCCATACAATGAGCAGTTCTTC
TRBJ1-2	TRBD1	TRBV7-2	NA	CASSLGRQGADYGYTF	TGTGCCAGCAGCTTAGGGAGACAGGGGGCAGACTATGGCTACACCTTC
TRBJ1-2	NA	TRBV7-9	few	CASSLGLYGYTF	TGTGCCAGCAGCTTAGGACTCTATGGCTACACCTTC
TRBJ2-7	NA	TRBV5-4	NA	CASSLDRSDEQYF	TGTGCCAGCAGCTTGGACCGAAGCGACGAGCAGTACTTC
TRBJ2-1	NA	TRBV29-1	NA	CSVDRGYNEQFF	TGCAGCGTCGACCGAGGGTACAATGAGCAGTTCTTC
TRBJ2-1	NA	TRBV11-3	NA	CASSLGADNEQFF	TGTGCCAGCAGCTTAGGCGCCGACAATGAGCAGTTCTTC
TRBJ2-5	NA	TRBV9	NA	CASSPTTTGETQYF	TGTGCCAGCAGCCCCACTACCACGGGAGAGACCCAGTACTTC
TRBJ1-5	TRBD1	TRBV9	NA	CASSGRGQGDQPQHF	TGTGCCAGCAGCGGCCGTGGACAGGGGGATCAGCCCCAGCATTTT
TRBJ1-1	NA	TRBV2	NA	CASTSEGGTEAFF	TGTGCCAGCACCTCGGAGGGTGGGACTGAAGCTTTCTTT
TRBJ2-7	TRBD2	TRBV6-1	few	CASTHGRGREYEQYF	TGTGCCAGCACCCACGGCCGTGGGCGGGAGTACGAGCAGTACTTC
TRBJ2-4	TRBD2	TRBV10-1	NA	CASSEGLAPHNLQYF	TGCGCCAGCAGCGAGGGACTAGCACCCCACAACCTCCAGTACTTC
TRBJ1-1	NA	TRBV5-5	NA	CASSLWEEAFF	TGTGCCAGCAGCTTATGGGAGGAAGCTTTCTTT
TRBJ2-6	NA	TRBV10-3	NA	CAISESLSGANVLTF	TGTGCCATCAGTGAGTCCCTCTCTGGGGCCAACGTCCTGACTTTC
TRBJ1-1	NA	TRBV6-1	NA	CASSETGSGGAEAFF	TGTGCCAGCAGTGAAACGGGATCCGGAGGAGCTGAAGCTTTCTTT
TRBJ1-3	NA	TRBV30	NA	CAWRYSGGNTIYF	TGTGCCTGGAGGTATTCAGGTGGAAACACCATATATTTT
TRBJ2-7	NA	TRBV10-3	NA	CAISGFNSGLTYEQYF	TGTGCCATCAGTGGGTTCAATAGCGGCCTGACCTACGAGCAGTACTTC
TRBJ1-5	NA	TRBV10-3	NA	CAIRAGPQSNQPQHF	TGTGCCATCAGGGCAGGGCCTCAGAGTAATCAGCCCCAGCATTTT
TRBJ2-7	NA	TRBV6-5	NA	CASRPRRGQEQYF	TGTGCCAGCAGACCTCGGAGGGGGCAAGAGCAGTACTTC
TRBJ2-7	TRBD2	TRBV11-2	NA	CASSLSSLAVYEQYF	TGTGCCAGCAGCCTCAGCTCACTAGCGGTCTACGAGCAGTACTTC
TRBJ1-2	TRBD1	TRBV19	NA	CASSIAGQGANYGYTF	TGTGCCAGTAGTATTGCCGGACAGGGGGCTAACTATGGCTACACCTTC
TRBJ1-3	TRBD1	TRBV10-2	NA	CASREPTGAGNTIYF	TGCGCCAGCAGGGAGCCGACAGGGGCCGGAAACACCATATATTTT
TRBJ1-5	TRBD1	TRBV19	NA	CASRTGQQPQHF	TGTGCCAGTAGGACAGGGCAACAGCCCCAGCATTTT
TRBJ1-6	TRBD1	TRBV5-1	NA	CASSPLGTELGSPLHF	TGCGCCAGCAGCCCTTTGGGGACAGAGCTTGGTTCACCCCTCCACTTT
TRBJ2-7	NA	TRBV28	NA	CASSSDRHRSYEQYF	TGTGCCAGCAGTTCCGACCGACACCGCTCCTACGAGCAGTACTTC
TRBJ1-2	TRBD1	TRBV7-9	NA	CASSSLDRVGSDYTF	TGTGCCAGCAGTTCTCTCGACAGGGTGGGGTCGGACTACACCTTC
TRBJ2-4	TRBD1	TRBV28	NA	CASSPPTGAVAKNIQYF	TGTGCCAGCAGTCCGCCTACAGGGGCGGTAGCCAAAAACATTCAGTACTTC
TRBJ1-2	TRBD1	TRBV6-5	NA	CASSLTGANYGYTF	TGTGCCAGCAGCTTGACAGGGGCTAACTATGGCTACACCTTC
TRBJ1-2	NA	TRBV7-2	NA	CASSLPGSYGYTF	TGTGCCAGCAGCTTGCCCGGGTCCTATGGCTACACCTTC
TRBJ1-2	TRBD1	TRBV5-4	NA	CAGTGSPNYGYTF	TGTGCCGGGACAGGGTCCCCTAACTATGGCTACACCTTC
TRBJ1-6	NA	TRBV3-1/TRBV3-2	NA	CASSQEQGYASPLHF	TGTGCCAGCAGCCAAGAACAGGGTTATGCTTCACCCCTCCACTTT
TRBJ2-7	TRBD1	TRBV10-2	NA	CASIGQGGRDEQYF	TGCGCCAGCATCGGACAGGGGGGAAGGGACGAGCAGTACTTC